The rows below give T cell receptor beta chains drawn from one sample of a study of T-cell memory formation after mild COVID-19. TCRdb ran MiXCR on the 5' RACE reads and lists one entry per CDR3 protein. The sample carries about 160,000 distinct CDR3 sequences, 31% recorded once. The source material was PBMCs or a T cell subset sorted from them (not recorded which). The receptors derive from an adult woman who had mild COVID-19 (a few samples of this study predate the infection). Cell type and time point are not known. The CDR3 runs from the conserved cysteine through the conserved F or W. A D gene is named only where the DNA matches it firmly. Not every row has a clone size; where given, it reads once, few, many or a size class.

CDR3aa,CDR3nt,abundance,j_gene,d_gene,v_gene
CSALDSSISGNTIYF,TGCAGTGCCCTGGACTCATCAATCTCTGGAAACACCATATATTTT,few,TRBJ1-3,NA,TRBV20-1
CATSDPLAGSYNEQFF,TGTGCCACCAGTGACCCTTTAGCGGGCTCCTACAATGAGCAGTTCTTC,NA,TRBJ2-1,TRBD2,TRBV24-1
CASSPARGGEQYF,TGTGCCAGCTCACCGGCCAGGGGAGGCGAGCAGTACTTC,NA,TRBJ2-7,NA,TRBV18
CASSQQGWGTEAFF,TGTGCCAGCAGCCAACAGGGGTGGGGCACTGAAGCTTTCTTT,NA,TRBJ1-1,TRBD1,TRBV6-5
CASSRRRGEGYNEQFF,TGTGCCAGCAGCCGGCGGAGAGGGGAAGGGTACAATGAGCAGTTCTTC,NA,TRBJ2-1,NA,TRBV7-6
CASSPGLATDTQYF,TGTGCCAGCAGCCCGGGACTAGCGACAGATACGCAGTATTTT,many,TRBJ2-3,TRBD2,TRBV7-2
CASSILGLFSDTQYF,TGTGCCAGCAGCATCCTGGGCCTTTTTTCAGATACGCAGTATTTT,NA,TRBJ2-3,NA,TRBV5-5
CASSLTLRKNIQYF,TGTGCCAGCAGTTTAACCCTCAGGAAAAACATTCAGTACTTC,many,TRBJ2-4,NA,TRBV12-3/TRBV12-4
CASSSDSYFGNEQFF,NA,few,TRBJ2-1,NA,TRBV7-9
CASKARGFVLTF,TGTGCCAGTAAAGCCAGGGGCTTCGTCCTGACTTTC,few,TRBJ2-6,NA,TRBV19
CASSPPAEDITGELFF,TGTGCCAGCTCACCACCGGCGGAGGACATCACCGGGGAGCTGTTTTTT,few,TRBJ2-2,NA,TRBV18
CASSFLAATDYEQYF,TGTGCCAGCAGTTTCCTAGCCGCGACAGACTACGAGCAGTACTTC,NA,TRBJ2-7,NA,TRBV27
CASSLVGTPSNYGYTF,TGTGCCAGCAGCTTAGTGGGGACACCTTCTAACTATGGCTACACCTTC,few,TRBJ1-2,NA,TRBV11-1
CASSFGGKYEQYF,TGTGCCAGCAGTTTCGGCGGGAAATACGAGCAGTACTTC,NA,TRBJ2-7,NA,TRBV12-3/TRBV12-4
CSASRGAYEQFF,TGCAGTGCCTCGCGGGGGGCGTATGAGCAGTTCTTC,NA,TRBJ2-1,TRBD2,TRBV20-1
CATSQGVGTQYF,TGTGCCACCAGTCAGGGTGTAGGTACGCAGTATTTT,NA,TRBJ2-3,NA,TRBV24-1
CSARGTGNTGELFF,TGCAGCGCCAGAGGGACAGGGAACACCGGGGAGCTGTTTTTT,few,TRBJ2-2,TRBD1,TRBV29-1
CASSQVFASSYNEQFF,TGCGCCAGCAGCCAAGTGTTTGCTAGCTCATACAATGAGCAGTTCTTC,NA,TRBJ2-1,NA,TRBV4-1
CASSQGTSGTYEQYF,TGCGCCAGCAGCCAAGGGACTAGCGGAACCTACGAGCAGTACTTC,NA,TRBJ2-7,TRBD2,TRBV4-3
CASSVGISGDNEQFF,TGTGCCAGCAGCGTAGGAATTAGCGGGGACAATGAGCAGTTCTTC,NA,TRBJ2-1,TRBD2,TRBV9
CASRTRMTGEETQYF,TGCGCCAGCAGGACGCGCATGACAGGGGAAGAGACCCAGTACTTC,medium-sized,TRBJ2-5,TRBD1,TRBV5-1
CAISGGAFTDTQYF,TGTGCCATCAGTGGAGGCGCGTTCACAGATACGCAGTATTTT,few,TRBJ2-3,NA,TRBV10-3
CASSPYRDRGRDTQYF,TGTGCCAGCAGTCCATACCGGGACAGGGGCCGCGATACGCAGTATTTT,few,TRBJ2-3,TRBD1,TRBV6-2/TRBV6-3
CASSPQGSSTDTQYF,TGTGCCAGCAGCCCACAGGGATCTAGCACAGATACGCAGTATTTT,NA,TRBJ2-3,NA,TRBV11-2
CASSEAGVYEQYF,TGTGCCAGCAGTGAAGCAGGGGTTTACGAGCAGTACTTC,NA,TRBJ2-7,NA,TRBV25-1
CASSQGTGSDTQYF,TGCGCCAGCAGCCAGGGCACAGGGTCCGATACGCAGTATTTT,few,TRBJ2-3,NA,TRBV5-1
CSVRVTGSTGEGYTF,TGCAGCGTACGGGTGACAGGTTCAACTGGAGAGGGCTACACCTTC,NA,TRBJ1-2,NA,TRBV29-1
CASSRDTTYEQYF,TGCGCCAGCAGCCGGGACACGACCTACGAGCAGTACTTC,few,TRBJ2-7,NA,TRBV4-1
CASSAAGAAKNIQYF,TGTGCCAGTAGTGCAGCAGGGGCTGCCAAAAACATTCAGTACTTC,NA,TRBJ2-4,NA,TRBV19
CASSAGLAGNEQFF,TGTGCCAGCAGCGCCGGACTAGCTGGGAATGAGCAGTTCTTC,few,TRBJ2-1,TRBD2,TRBV3-1
CASSPGTGGPYEQYF,TGTGCCAGCTCACCCGGGACAGGGGGCCCCTACGAGCAGTACTTC,NA,TRBJ2-7,TRBD1,TRBV18
CASSYSENTEAFF,TGTGCCAGCAGTTACTCTGAGAACACTGAAGCTTTCTTT,NA,TRBJ1-1,NA,TRBV6-6
CASSQEGESPGEKLFF,TGTGCCAGCAGCCAAGAAGGGGAGTCACCTGGGGAAAAACTGTTTTTT,NA,TRBJ1-4,NA,TRBV4-2
CASSLGPEQYF,TGTGCCAGCAGCCTCGGGCCTGAGCAGTACTTC,NA,TRBJ2-7,NA,TRBV7-6
CSVEGADRPGTEAFF,TGCAGCGTTGAGGGGGCTGACAGGCCCGGCACTGAAGCTTTCTTT,NA,TRBJ1-1,NA,TRBV29-1
CASRGRGNYEQYF,TGTGCCAGCCGTGGCAGGGGGAACTACGAGCAGTACTTC,NA,TRBJ2-7,TRBD1,TRBV6-6
CASSQLGQAETQYF,TGTGCCAGCAGCCAATTGGGACAGGCGGAGACCCAGTACTTC,few,TRBJ2-5,TRBD1,TRBV4-2
CASSPGWQGGFGELFF,TGTGCCAGCAGTCCGGGATGGCAGGGGGGGTTTGGGGAGCTGTTTTTT,NA,TRBJ2-2,NA,TRBV25-1
CASSLYGHDNSYEQYF,TGTGCCAGCAGCTTATACGGACACGATAACTCCTACGAGCAGTACTTC,NA,TRBJ2-7,NA,TRBV7-9
CSARPQGDAGELFF,TGCAGTGCTAGACCTCAGGGGGACGCCGGGGAGCTGTTTTTT,few,TRBJ2-2,TRBD1,TRBV20-1
CASREQGVGETQYF,TGTGCCAGCAGAGAACAGGGCGTCGGGGAGACCCAGTACTTC,NA,TRBJ2-5,NA,TRBV7-2
CASSERPGVTGF,TGTGCCAGCAGTGAAAGGCCGGGAGTAACCGGGTTT,NA,TRBJ1-1,NA,TRBV6-1
CASSLVPSGRRETQYF,TGCGCCAGCAGCTTGGTACCCAGCGGGAGACGAGAGACCCAGTACTTC,few,TRBJ2-5,TRBD2,TRBV5-1
CASSERTAIYGYTF,TGTGCCAGCAGTGAACGGACAGCTATCTATGGCTACACCTTC,NA,TRBJ1-2,NA,TRBV6-1
CASSLVAGGPRDTQYF,TGTGCCAGCAGCTTAGTGGCGGGGGGCCCTCGGGATACGCAGTATTTT,few,TRBJ2-3,TRBD2,TRBV7-6
CASSYWQGSVFSEPFF,TGTGCCAGCAGTTACTGGCAGGGGTCTGTGTTCTCTGAACCTTTCTTT,NA,TRBJ1-1,NA,TRBV6-5
CASSLPQGPETQYF,TGTGCCAGCAGCTTACCGCAGGGCCCAGAGACCCAGTACTTC,many,TRBJ2-5,NA,TRBV7-6
CAISESEVSGELFF,TGTGCCATCAGTGAGTCGGAGGTATCCGGGGAGCTGTTTTTT,NA,TRBJ2-2,NA,TRBV10-3
CASSLVAGYGANVLTF,TGTGCCAGCAGCTTAGTAGCGGGATATGGGGCCAACGTCCTGACTTTC,NA,TRBJ2-6,TRBD2,TRBV7-2
CASSPDRGSTEAFF,TGTGCCAGCAGCCCCGACAGGGGAAGCACTGAAGCTTTCTTT,NA,TRBJ1-1,TRBD1,TRBV7-9
CASSRQGTGELFF,TGTGCCAGCAGCCGGCAGGGGACCGGGGAGCTGTTTTTT,few,TRBJ2-2,NA,TRBV7-9
CASGASRRTGELFF,TGTGCCAGCGGCGCGTCTAGGCGAACCGGGGAGCTGTTTTTT,few,TRBJ2-2,NA,TRBV6-5
CASTMKGPRYF,TGTGCCAGCACCATGAAGGGGCCTCGGTACTTC,NA,TRBJ2-7,NA,TRBV12-3/TRBV12-4
CASSSARTALNTEAFF,TGTGCCAGCAGCTCCGCTCGGACAGCCTTGAACACTGAAGCTTTCTTT,NA,TRBJ1-1,NA,TRBV11-2